This TCR beta chain was identified during a study of tumor and adjacent non-tumor tissue in lung cancer. CDR1 is DFQATT, CDR2 SNEGSKA, per germline (reference sequence). The CDR3 is 14 residues long. Study-wide results and caveats: Tumor repertoires had a smaller top 100 clone share than normal lung.

The template was RNA from unsorted bulk tissue. On this clonotype: Its antigen is not known. One end of the junction fails to match germline, which may point to a read error.

Three rounds of nested PCR, following a modified ARM-PCR protocol, produced the TCRbeta library. TCRdb redid the calling of the multiplex PCR reads with MiXCR, one entry per CDR3 protein. The data show around 210,000 distinct CDR3 sequences, with 60% to 85% seen just once and roughly 24% held by the top ten. This chain joins TRBV20-1 and TRBJ2-5; the match to TRBD2 covers 7 bases. The material sequenced was lung tumor tissue. The sequence came from a man aged 60 to 69 with non-small cell lung cancer. The CDR3 DNA follows: TGCGGTGCTTGCGGGGAGGGGTACCAAGAGACCCAGTACTTC. Translated: CGACGEGYQETQYF.